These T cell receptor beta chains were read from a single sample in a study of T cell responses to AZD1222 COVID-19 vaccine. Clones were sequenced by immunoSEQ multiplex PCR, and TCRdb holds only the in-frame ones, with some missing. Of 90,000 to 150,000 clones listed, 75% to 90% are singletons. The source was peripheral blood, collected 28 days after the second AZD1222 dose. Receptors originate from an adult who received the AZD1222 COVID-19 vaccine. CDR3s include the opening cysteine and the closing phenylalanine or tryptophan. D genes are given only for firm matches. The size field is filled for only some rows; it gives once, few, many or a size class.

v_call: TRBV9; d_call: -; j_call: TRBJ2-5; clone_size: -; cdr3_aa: CASSVSGAEETQYF; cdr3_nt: TGTGCCAGCAGCGTTTCTGGTGCGGAAGAGACCCAGTACTTC
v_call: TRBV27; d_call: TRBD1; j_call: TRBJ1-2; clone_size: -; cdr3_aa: CASSPGQGRPNYGYTF; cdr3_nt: TGTGCCAGCAGTCCGGGACAGGGGCGTCCAAACTATGGCTACACCTTC
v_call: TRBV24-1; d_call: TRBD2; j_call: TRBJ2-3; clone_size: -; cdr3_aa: CATSRLAGTDTQYF; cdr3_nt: TGTGCCACCAGCCGACTAGCGGGGACAGATACGCAGTATTTT
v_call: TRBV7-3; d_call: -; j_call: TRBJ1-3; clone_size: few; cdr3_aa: CARSQGPGNTIYF; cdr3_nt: TGTGCCAGATCACAGGGACCTGGAAACACCATATATTTT
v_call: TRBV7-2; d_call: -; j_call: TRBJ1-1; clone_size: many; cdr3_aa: CASSYGGPGNTEAFF; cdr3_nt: TGTGCCAGCAGTTACGGGGGACCGGGAAACACTGAAGCTTTCTTT
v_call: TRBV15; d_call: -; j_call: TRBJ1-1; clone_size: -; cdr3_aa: CATSRDENTEAFF; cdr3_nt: TGTGCCACCAGCAGAGATGAGAACACTGAAGCTTTCTTT
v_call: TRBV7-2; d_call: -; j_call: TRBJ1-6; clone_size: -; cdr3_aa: CASSQRTVNSPLHF; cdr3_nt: TGTGCCAGCAGCCAGCGGACAGTGAATTCACCCCTCCACTTT
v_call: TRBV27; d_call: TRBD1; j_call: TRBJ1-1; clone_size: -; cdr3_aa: CASSLSSTGGGAFF; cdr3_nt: TGTGCCAGCAGTTTATCCTCTACAGGGGGGGGAGCTTTCTTT
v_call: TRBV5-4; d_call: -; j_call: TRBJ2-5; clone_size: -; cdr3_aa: CASSLRLGAFETQYF; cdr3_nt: TGTGCCAGCAGCTTGAGGCTGGGGGCCTTCGAGACCCAGTACTTC
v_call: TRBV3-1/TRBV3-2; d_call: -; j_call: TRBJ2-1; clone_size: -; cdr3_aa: CASSPLVGYNEQFF; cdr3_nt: TGTGCCAGCAGCCCACTAGTGGGGTACAATGAGCAGTTCTTC
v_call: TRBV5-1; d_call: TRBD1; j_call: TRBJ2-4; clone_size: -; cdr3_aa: CASSYYTGGPENIQYF; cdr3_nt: TGCGCCAGCAGCTATTACACAGGGGGCCCCGAAAACATTCAGTACTTC
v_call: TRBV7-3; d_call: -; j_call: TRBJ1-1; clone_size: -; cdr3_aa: CASSSGTPNTEAFF; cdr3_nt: TGTGCCAGCAGCTCCGGGACGCCAAACACTGAAGCTTTCTTT
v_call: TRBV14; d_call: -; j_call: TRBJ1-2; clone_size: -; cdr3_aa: CASSQDTANYGYTF; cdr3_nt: TGTGCCAGCAGCCAAGATACGGCTAACTATGGCTACACCTTC
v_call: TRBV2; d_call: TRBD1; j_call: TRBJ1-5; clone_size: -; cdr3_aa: CASSGTGDGQPQHF; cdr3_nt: TGTGCCAGCAGTGGGACAGGGGATGGTCAGCCCCAGCATTTT
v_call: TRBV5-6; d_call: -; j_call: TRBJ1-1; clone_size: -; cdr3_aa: CASSFRPGITEAFF; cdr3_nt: TGTGCCAGCAGCTTTCGCCCGGGAATCACTGAAGCTTTCTTT
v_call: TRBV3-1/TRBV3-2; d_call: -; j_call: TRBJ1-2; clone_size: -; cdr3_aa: CASSFASLGGYTF; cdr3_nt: TGTGCCAGCAGCTTCGCCTCCTTGGGTGGCTACACCTTC
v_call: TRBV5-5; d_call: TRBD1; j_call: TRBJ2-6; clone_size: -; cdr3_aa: CASSGKPTGQGMAGANVLTF; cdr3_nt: TGTGCCAGCAGCGGTAAACCTACGGGACAGGGAATGGCTGGGGCCAACGTCCTGACTTTC
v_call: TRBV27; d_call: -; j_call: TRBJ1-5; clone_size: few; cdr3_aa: CASKRSRGNQPQHF; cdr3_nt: TGTGCCAGCAAACGATCCCGGGGCAATCAGCCCCAGCATTTT
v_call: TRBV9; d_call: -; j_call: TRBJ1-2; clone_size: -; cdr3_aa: CASSAGMRFGYTF; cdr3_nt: TGTGCCAGCAGCGCAGGGATGAGGTTTGGCTACACCTTC
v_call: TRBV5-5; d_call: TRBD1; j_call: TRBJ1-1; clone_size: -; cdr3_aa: CASSPRGQGVNTEAFF; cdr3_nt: TGTGCCAGCAGCCCTCGGGGACAGGGAGTGAACACTGAAGCTTTCTTT
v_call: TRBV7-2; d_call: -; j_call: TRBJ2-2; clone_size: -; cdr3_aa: CASSHQSTGNTGELFF; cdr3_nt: TGTGCCAGCAGCCACCAATCGACAGGAAACACCGGGGAGCTGTTTTTT
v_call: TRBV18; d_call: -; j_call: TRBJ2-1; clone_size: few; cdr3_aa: CASSPRLNNEQFF; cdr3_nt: TGTGCCAGCTCACCACGACTGAACAATGAGCAGTTCTTC
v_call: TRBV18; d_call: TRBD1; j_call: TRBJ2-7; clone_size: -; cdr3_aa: CASSPGSGQVDEQYF; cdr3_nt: TGTGCCAGCTCACCCGGTTCGGGACAGGTAGACGAGCAGTACTTC
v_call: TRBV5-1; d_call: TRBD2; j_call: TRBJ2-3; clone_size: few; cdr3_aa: CASSGGLAGSRTDTQYF; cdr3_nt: TGCGCCAGCAGCGGGGGACTAGCGGGGTCGAGGACAGATACGCAGTATTTT
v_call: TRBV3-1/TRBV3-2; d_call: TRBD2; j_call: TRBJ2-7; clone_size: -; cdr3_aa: CASSLPSGGGYEQYF; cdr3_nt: TGTGCCAGCAGCCTCCCCTCGGGGGGTGGCTACGAGCAGTACTTC
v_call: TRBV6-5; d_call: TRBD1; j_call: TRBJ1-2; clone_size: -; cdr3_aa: CASSSGQTIYGYTF; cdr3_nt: TGTGCCAGCAGTTCGGGACAGACGATCTATGGCTACACCTTC
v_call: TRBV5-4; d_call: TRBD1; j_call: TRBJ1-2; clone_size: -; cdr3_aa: CASRVDRGNGYTF; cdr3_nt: TGTGCCAGCAGGGTGGACAGGGGAAATGGCTACACCTTC
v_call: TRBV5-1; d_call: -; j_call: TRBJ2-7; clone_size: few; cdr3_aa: CASSLDGGRNEQYF; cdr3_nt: TGCGCCAGCAGCCTGGACGGTGGTCGGAACGAGCAGTACTTC
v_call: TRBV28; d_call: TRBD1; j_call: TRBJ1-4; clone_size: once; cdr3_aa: CASSFQTGDVEKLFF; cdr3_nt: TGTGCCAGCAGTTTCCAGACAGGGGACGTTGAAAAACTGTTTTTT
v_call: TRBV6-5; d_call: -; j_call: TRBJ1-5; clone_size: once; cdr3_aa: CASSYGNNQPQHF; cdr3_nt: TGTGCCAGCAGTTACGGGAACAATCAGCCCCAGCATTTT
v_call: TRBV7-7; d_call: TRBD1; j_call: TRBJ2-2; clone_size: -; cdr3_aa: CASSPYSTGVGELFF; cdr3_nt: TGTGCTAGCAGCCCTTACTCGACAGGGGTCGGGGAGCTGTTTTTT
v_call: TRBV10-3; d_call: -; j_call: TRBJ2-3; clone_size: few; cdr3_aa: CAISWGRADTQYF; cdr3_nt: TGTGCCATCAGTTGGGGGCGGGCAGATACGCAGTATTTT
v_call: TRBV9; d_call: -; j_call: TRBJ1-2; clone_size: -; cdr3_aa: CASSARVDYGYTF; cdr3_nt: TGTGCCAGCAGCGCAAGGGTTGACTATGGCTACACCTTC
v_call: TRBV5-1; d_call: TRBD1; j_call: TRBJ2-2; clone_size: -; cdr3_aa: CASSREGQGQSGELFF; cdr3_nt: TGCGCCAGCAGCCGGGAAGGACAGGGTCAGTCCGGGGAGCTGTTTTTT
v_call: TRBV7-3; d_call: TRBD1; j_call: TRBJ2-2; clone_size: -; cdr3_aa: CASSPRTGGFGELFF; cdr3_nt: TGTGCCAGCAGCCCCCGGACAGGGGGTTTCGGGGAGCTGTTTTTT
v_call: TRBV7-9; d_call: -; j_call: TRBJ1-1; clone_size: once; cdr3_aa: CASSLPERVGNTEAFF; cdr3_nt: TGTGCCAGCAGCCTACCCGAAAGGGTCGGGAACACTGAAGCTTTCTTT
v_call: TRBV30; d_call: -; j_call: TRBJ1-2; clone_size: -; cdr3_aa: CAWRLSSGGYTF; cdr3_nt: TGTGCCTGGCGATTGAGTAGCGGCGGCTACACCTTC
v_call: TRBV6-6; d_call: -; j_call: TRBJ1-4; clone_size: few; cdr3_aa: CASSYSRDEKLFF; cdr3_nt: TGTGCCAGCAGTTACTCCAGGGATGAAAAACTGTTTTTT
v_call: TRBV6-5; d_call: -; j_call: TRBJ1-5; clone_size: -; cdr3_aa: CASSYGGGNNQPQHF; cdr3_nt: TGTGCCAGCAGTTACGGGGGCGGAAACAATCAGCCCCAGCATTTT
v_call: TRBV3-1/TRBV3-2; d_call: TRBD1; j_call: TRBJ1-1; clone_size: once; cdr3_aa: CASSHARRTGLNTEAFF; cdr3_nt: TGTGCCAGCAGCCACGCCCGCCGGACAGGATTGAACACTGAAGCTTTCTTT
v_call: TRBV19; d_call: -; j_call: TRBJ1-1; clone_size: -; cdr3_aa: CASWPFGQGAMNTEAFF; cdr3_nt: TGTGCCAGTTGGCCCTTTGGGCAGGGAGCAATGAACACTGAAGCTTTCTTT
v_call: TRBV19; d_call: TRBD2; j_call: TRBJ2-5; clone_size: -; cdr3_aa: CASSIEAGAGVRETQYF; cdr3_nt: TGTGCCAGTAGTATAGAAGCGGGGGCGGGAGTGCGAGAGACCCAGTACTTC
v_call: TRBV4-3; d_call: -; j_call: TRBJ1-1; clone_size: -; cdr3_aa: CASGFGGGGRAFF; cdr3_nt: TGCGCCAGCGGGTTTGGAGGGGGGGGGAGAGCTTTCTTT